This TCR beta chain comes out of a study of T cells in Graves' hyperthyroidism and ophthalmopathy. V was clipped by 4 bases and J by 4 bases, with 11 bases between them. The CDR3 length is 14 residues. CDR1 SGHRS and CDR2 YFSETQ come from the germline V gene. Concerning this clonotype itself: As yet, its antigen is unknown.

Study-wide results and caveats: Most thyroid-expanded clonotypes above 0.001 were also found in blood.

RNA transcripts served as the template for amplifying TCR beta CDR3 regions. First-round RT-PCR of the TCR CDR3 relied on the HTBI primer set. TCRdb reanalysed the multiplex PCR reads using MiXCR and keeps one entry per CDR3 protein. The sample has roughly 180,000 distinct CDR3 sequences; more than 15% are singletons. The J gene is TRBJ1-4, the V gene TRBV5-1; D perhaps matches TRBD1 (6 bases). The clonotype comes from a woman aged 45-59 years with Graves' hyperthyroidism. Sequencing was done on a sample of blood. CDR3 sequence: CASSHGTSNEKLFF. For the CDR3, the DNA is TGCGCCAGCAGCCACGGGACAAGTAATGAAAAACTGTTTTTT.